The sequence of this T cell receptor beta chain was determined in a study of shared clonotypes between healthy human individuals. Profiling relied on immunoSEQ multiplex PCR, and the TCRdb table lists in-frame clones only, not all of them. The sample has around 500,000 clones, 75% to 85% seen once; the top ten hold about an eighth. The germline V gene encodes CDR1 MNHEY and CDR2 SMNVEV (reference sequence). V was pared by 8 bases and J by 6 bases, with 16 bases between. There are 14 residues in the CDR3. The V call is TRBV27, the J call TRBJ2-2; no reliable D call. The specimen sequenced was PBMCs. The TCR sequence derives from a woman in her forties in good health. Some clones in this sample may be carry-over from other donors' samples. The CDR3 nucleotides read TGTGCCAGCTATGGGTTGAGAGCTGCCGGGGAGCTGTTTTTT. Translated, it gives CASYGLRAAGELFF.